This entry describes one T cell receptor (beta chain). This clonotype was observed many times. The antigen it recognizes is unknown. No per-base quality is available; no much larger clone lies one base away. V is clipped by 3 bases and J by 3 bases, and the sequence between their germline boundaries is 8 bases long. Spanning cysteine to phenylalanine, the CDR3 consists of 14 amino acids. Only CDR3 DNA is held: 42 bases, read in frame from base 1. Libraries were prepared through 3' RACE. To correct PCR amplification bias, TCR libraries were generated from RNA with a 3' RACE protocol that used unique molecular identifiers. Up to about 12 amplicon libraries were pooled and sequenced on an Illumina MiSeq with v2 2x250 paired-end chemistry. The authors processed their data as follows. Reads were processed with Decombinator for assignment of V and J genes and CDR3, and barcode-based correction of errors and PCR bias was applied. Before the Gini coefficient was calculated with the R ineq package, repertoires were subsampled to the same depth. CDR3 similarity was assessed with GLIPH, Hamming distance and a shared triplet metric. TCRdb reanalyzed the raw reads on its own, using fastp at Q25 for trimming and MiXCR for clone calling, and kept in-frame beta chains. Identical CDR3 protein sequences are pooled into one entry, listed with their most common genes and DNA. These V and J calls derive from TCRdb rather than the authors' analysis. This sample is represented by approximately 96,000 distinct CDR3 sequences; approximately 6.9% of them were singletons. Clones ranked in the top ten supply around 1.1% of the sample.

This entry is derived from a study of HIV-infected children after antiretroviral therapy interruption (dated by TCRdb to between 2017 and 2020). Concerning the study at large: Eight children were included: four on planned treatment interruption and four on continuous treatment, all with CD4+ count above 500 and viral load below 50 copies/ml. A median age of roughly 10 years was recorded in the interruption group, and a median age of 8 years was recorded in the continuous treatment group. Recorded exposure to EBV and CMV was present in most of the participating children. Samples from the interruption arm were taken at week 0, at week 12, at the end of interruption (week 24 or 48), and about 3 years after the study ended. In the continuous-treatment arm, samples from corresponding weeks 0, 48 and 150 were analyzed. Alongside measurements of thymic output, TCR repertoires of children on planned treatment interruption were compared with TCR repertoires of children on continuous antiretroviral treatment. Results the study describes overall, beyond this receptor: Minor non-naive CD45RA+ populations, such as EMRA or stem memory cells, might be present among the sorted CD45RA+ naive cells. In naive CD4+ repertoires of PTI patients, reduced CDR3 sharing between time points was observed after interruption began, whereas many sequences were found to be shared between end of interruption and 3 years later. The naive CD4+ Gini coefficient rose by the end of treatment interruption, suggesting clonal expansion, and returned to baseline by 3 years. The low number of patients is a limitation and the data should be interpreted with caution.

The sample's treatment or condition label, in plain terms: PENTA 11 planned treatment interruption arm or continuous ART arm. The participants were children from the United Kingdom between 2 and 15 years old who had been on ART with at least three drugs for 24 weeks or longer. Cryopreserved PBMCs containing at least 5 million viable cells were required, and several candidate patients were excluded because of low viable PBMC yield. Naive CD4+ CD45RA+ CD45RO- T cells were FACS-sorted from thawed PBMCs on a FACSAria III cell sorter. After sorting, cells were fixed, and RNA was extracted with the RNeasy FFPE kit and then with the RNeasy Micro kit.

The receptor's source is a pool of human donors with HIV. The rearranged chain carries TRBV12-3 or TRBV12-4 and TRBJ1-4; the D gene assignment is ambiguous. This specimen consisted of CD45RA+ CD4+ T cells from PBMCs, pooled from several time points, obtained from a donor given antiretroviral therapy, either interrupted or continuous. According to the study, the label for this sample's cell subset or site signals: naive CD4+ CD45RA+ CD45RO- T cells. CDR3 sequence: CASSFRRPNEKLFF. The nucleotide sequence is TGTGCCAGCAGTTTCCGCCGGCCTAATGAAAAACTGTTTTTT.